The TCR beta chain described here comes from a study of cytomegalovirus exposure and HLA in healthy donors. Overall study findings and caveats: In a later analysis, HLA-associated TCR beta chains were more clonally expanded than equally common others.

PCR amplification relied on 60 Vbeta primers (plus 13 Jbeta primers). Profiling relied on immunoSEQ multiplex PCR, and the TCRdb table lists in-frame clones only, not all of them. The table has approximately 180,000 clones, 65% to 80% seen once. This clone showed up just a few times. The target antigen is unknown. The CDR3 is 14 amino acids. V trimming: 6 bases; J trimming: 2 bases; junction bases outside the gene matches: 5. In germline, CDR1 is SNHLY, CDR2 FYNNEI. The V and J genes are TRBV2 and TRBJ1-2; 8 nucleotides agree with TRBD1. The sample consisted of PBMCs. The source is a woman aged 40 to 49 in good health and CMV-seronegative. CDR3 bases: TGTGCCAGCAGCTACAGGGGGAAAAACTATGGCTACACCTTC. It specifies CASSYRGKNYGYTF.